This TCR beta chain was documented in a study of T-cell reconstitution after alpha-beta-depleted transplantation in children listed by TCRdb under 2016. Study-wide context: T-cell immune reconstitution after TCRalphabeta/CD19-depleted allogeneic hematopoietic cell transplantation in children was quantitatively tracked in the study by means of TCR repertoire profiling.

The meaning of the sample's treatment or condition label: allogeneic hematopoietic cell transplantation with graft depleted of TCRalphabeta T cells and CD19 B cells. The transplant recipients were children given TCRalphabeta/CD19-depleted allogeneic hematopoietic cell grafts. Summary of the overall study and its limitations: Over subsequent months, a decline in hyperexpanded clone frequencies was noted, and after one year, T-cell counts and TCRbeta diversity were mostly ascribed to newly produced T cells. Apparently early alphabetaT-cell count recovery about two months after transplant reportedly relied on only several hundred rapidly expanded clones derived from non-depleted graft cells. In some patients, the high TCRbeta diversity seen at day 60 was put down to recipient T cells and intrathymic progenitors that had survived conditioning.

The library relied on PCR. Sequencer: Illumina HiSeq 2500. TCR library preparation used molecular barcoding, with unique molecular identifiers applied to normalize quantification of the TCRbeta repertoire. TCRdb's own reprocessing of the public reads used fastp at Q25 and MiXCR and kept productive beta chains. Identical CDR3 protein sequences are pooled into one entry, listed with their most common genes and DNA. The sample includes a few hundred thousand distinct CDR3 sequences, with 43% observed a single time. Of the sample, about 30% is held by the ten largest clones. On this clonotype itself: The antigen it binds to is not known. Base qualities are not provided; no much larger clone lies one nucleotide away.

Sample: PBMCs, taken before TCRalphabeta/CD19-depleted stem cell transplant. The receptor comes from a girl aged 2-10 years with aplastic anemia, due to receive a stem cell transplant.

The nucleotide sequence reads TGTGCCAGCAGACCCGGGACAGGGGGACAAGAGACCCAGTACTTC. This encodes CASRPGTGGQETQYF. Rearrangement joined TRBV5-4 to TRBJ2-5; 11 bases in the middle match TRBD1. The CDR3 holds 15 amino acids from the cysteine to the phenylalanine. Only the CDR3 region is kept as DNA, spanning 45 bases read in frame from base 1. V is pruned by 5 bases and J by 2 bases, leaving 5 bases of the junction without a gene match. From a lookup of the germline V gene (reference sequence), CDR1 and CDR2 are SGHNT and YYREEE.